This is a list of T cell receptor beta chains from one sample in a study of T cells expressing NK-cell markers. Reprocessing the 5' RACE reads, TCRdb reports a single entry for every CDR3 protein and omits DNA. The table lists tens of thousands of distinct CDR3 sequences. Sequencing input: blood T cells: a sorted CD56 or NKG2C T cell subset, CD4+ or CD8+ T cells, or bulk PBMC T cells (not recorded which). These receptors came from a man aged 18 to 70 in good health. CDR3s include the opening cysteine and the closing phenylalanine or tryptophan. Each record gives: CDR3 protein, V gene, J gene.

CDR3: CASGLAGGILNNEQFF
V: TRBV9
J: TRBJ2-1

CDR3: CASSLTTSGGQTDTQYF
V: TRBV5-6
J: TRBJ2-3

CDR3: CASSPIREVSQPQHF
V: TRBV28
J: TRBJ1-5

CDR3: CASRSGLHQPQHF
V: TRBV2
J: TRBJ1-5

CDR3: CAWSSWGQGNTGELFF
V: TRBV30
J: TRBJ2-2

CDR3: CSAREHWAGGTYNEQFF
V: TRBV20-1
J: TRBJ2-1

CDR3: CASSLGRGYIQYF
V: TRBV12-3/TRBV12-4
J: TRBJ2-4

CDR3: CASSPGTSKETQYF
V: TRBV7-3
J: TRBJ2-5

CDR3: CASSPLDSPTNEKLFF
V: TRBV18
J: TRBJ1-4

CDR3: CATSDPGGTDTQYF
V: TRBV24-1
J: TRBJ2-3

CDR3: CSASRIGGRSGTGELFF
V: TRBV20-1
J: TRBJ2-2

CDR3: CSVVAGTVSYEQYF
V: TRBV29-1
J: TRBJ2-7

CDR3: CASSVGSGPEQFF
V: TRBV9
J: TRBJ2-1

CDR3: CASSRSGTSGATDTQYF
V: TRBV6-2/TRBV6-3
J: TRBJ2-3

CDR3: CSAISGGNTGELFF
V: TRBV20-1
J: TRBJ2-2

CDR3: CSAREGNSYEQYF
V: TRBV20-1
J: TRBJ2-7

CDR3: CASSIGTSGTNEQFF
V: TRBV28
J: TRBJ2-1